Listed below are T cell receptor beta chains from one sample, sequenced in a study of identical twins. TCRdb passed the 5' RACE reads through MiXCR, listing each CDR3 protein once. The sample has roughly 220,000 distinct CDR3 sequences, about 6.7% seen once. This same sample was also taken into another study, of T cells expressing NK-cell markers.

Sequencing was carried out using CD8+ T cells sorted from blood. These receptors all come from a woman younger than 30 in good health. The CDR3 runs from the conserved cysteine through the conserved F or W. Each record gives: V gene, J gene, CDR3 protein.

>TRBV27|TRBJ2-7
CASSSLDRPYEQYF
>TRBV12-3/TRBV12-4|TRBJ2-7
CASSWFGSYEQYF
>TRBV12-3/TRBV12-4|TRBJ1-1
CASSYWTNTEAFF
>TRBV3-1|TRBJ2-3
CASSQETDATDTQYF
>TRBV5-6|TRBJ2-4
CASSWGLPGGIQYF
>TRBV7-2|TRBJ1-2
CASSFERGLGYGYTF
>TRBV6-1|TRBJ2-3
CASSQGTSGPSSTDTQYF
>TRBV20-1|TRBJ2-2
CSASELAATTGELFF
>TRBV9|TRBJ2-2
CASSVDPGELFF
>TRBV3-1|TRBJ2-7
CASSQDGPGQGYEQYF
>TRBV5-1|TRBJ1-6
CASSLEPGDSLPLHF
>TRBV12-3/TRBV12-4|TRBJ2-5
CASSTGTGWRETQYF
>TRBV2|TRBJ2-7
CASRSYLQDLGYEQYF
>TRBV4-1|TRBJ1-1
CASSALPGQGRNTEAFF
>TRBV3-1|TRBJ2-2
CASTKTGGTGELFF
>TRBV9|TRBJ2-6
CASSGWTGVTGANVLTF
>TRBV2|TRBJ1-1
CASSGERQNPEWGTEAFF
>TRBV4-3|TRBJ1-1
CASSQEYGGNTEAFF
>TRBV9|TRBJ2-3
CASSGGTSTDTQYF
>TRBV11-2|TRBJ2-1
CASRHLANEQFF
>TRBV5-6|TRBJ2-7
CASNDRVSYEQYF
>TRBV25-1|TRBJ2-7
CASSDYAGGYEQYF
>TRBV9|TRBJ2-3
CASSVVADTQYF
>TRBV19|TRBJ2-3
CAVKDGRGLSDTQYF
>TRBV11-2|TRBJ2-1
CASSLWGLGDEQFF
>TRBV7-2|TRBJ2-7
CASSFRAGVWTYEQYF
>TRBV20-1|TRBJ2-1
CSARTSANLMGEQFF
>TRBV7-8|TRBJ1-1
CASGRTVNTEAFF
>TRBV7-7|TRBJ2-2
CASSLKGFANTGELFF
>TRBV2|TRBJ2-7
CASTAAEYEQYF
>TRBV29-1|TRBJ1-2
CSVEDRMSKDRGRGYTF
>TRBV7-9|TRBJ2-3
CASSLVVGQSTDTQYF
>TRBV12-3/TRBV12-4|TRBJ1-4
CASINSPGGPNEKLFF
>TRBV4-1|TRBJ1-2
CASSVSLGTDNYGYTF
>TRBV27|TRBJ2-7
CASSPSGSYEQYF
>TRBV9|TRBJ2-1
CASTQGGGGLYNEQFF
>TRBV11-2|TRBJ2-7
CASSPQGGVAREQYF
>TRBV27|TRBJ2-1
CASGGTRVGGTYNEQFF
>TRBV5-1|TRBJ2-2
CASSFPGIRPGELFF
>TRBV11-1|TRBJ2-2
CASSSQRGASGELFF
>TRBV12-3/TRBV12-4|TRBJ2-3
CASSLLGGTQYF
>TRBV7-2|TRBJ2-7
CASSFDRGEQYF
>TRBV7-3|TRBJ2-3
CASSPSPLVGGGAADTQYF
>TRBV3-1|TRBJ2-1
CASSQGTSEIEQFF
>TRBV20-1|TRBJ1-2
CSARSPPQGASSNYGYTF
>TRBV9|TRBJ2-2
CASSENLRWELFF